This TCR beta chain is from a study of OX40 agonist ivuxolimab in advanced cancers. Whole-study context: Ivuxolimab, an agonist antibody against OX40 (CD134), was given to patients. Antecedent anti-PD-1, anti-PD-L1 or anti-CTLA-4 therapy was permissible, with 40% having received some. Study-wide findings and caveats: On average, CD8+ T cells showed a greater number of expanded clones than CD4+.

With respect to this clone: Its target is unknown.

The CDR3 is 13 amino acids. Per the germline V gene, CDR1 is ENHRY and CDR2 is SYGVKD. Deletions cut 2 bases from V and 4 bases from J, with 8 bases between. Repertoires were generated with immunoSEQ multiplex PCR, while TCRdb's copy carries only in-frame clones and drops some. Among 65,000 to 85,000 clones listed, roughly nine tenths were seen once. The sequencing here drew on CD4+ or CD8+ T cells sorted from blood, taken in a trial of the OX40 agonist ivuxolimab. This TCR was recovered from an adult with an advanced solid tumor such as melanoma, head and neck, liver or kidney cancer. V and J are TRBV10-3 and TRBJ1-1; perhaps TRBD1 as D (5 bases). CDR3: CAISEVQGTEAFF. The CDR3 DNA reads as TGTGCCATCAGTGAGGTTCAGGGCACTGAAGCTTTCTTT.